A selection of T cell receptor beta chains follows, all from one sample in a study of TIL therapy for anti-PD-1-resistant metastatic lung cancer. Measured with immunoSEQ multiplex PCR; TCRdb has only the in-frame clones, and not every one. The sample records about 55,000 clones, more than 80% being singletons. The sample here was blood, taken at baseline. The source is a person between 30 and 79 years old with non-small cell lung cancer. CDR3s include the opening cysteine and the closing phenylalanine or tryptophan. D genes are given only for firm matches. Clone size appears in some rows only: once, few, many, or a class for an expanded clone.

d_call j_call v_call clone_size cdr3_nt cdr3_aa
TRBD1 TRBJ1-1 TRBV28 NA TGTGCCAGCAGTTCAACCGGGACAGCACCCCGAGCTTTCTTT CASSSTGTAPRAFF
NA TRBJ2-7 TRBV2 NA TGTGCCAGCAGTGAAGAGCGTTACGAGCAGTACTTC CASSEERYEQYF
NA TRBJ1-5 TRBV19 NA TGTGCCAGTAGGGAACAACAGAAAGGGAATCAGCCCCAGCATTTT CASREQQKGNQPQHF
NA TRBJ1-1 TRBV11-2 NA TGTGCCAGCAGCTTAGAGAAAGGGGCATGGGGGTATGCTGAAGCTTTCTTT CASSLEKGAWGYAEAFF
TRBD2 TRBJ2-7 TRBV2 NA TGTGCCAGCAGCAATTCACGGGGGGCCTACGAGCAGTACTTC CASSNSRGAYEQYF
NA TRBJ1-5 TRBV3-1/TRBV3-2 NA TGTGCCAGCAGCCAAGGTCGCTATAGCAATCAGCCCCAGCATTTT CASSQGRYSNQPQHF
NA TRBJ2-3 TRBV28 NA TGTGCCAGCAGTTCAAGGGACTTAGCTTCGACGCAGTATTTT CASSSRDLASTQYF
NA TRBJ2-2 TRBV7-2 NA TGTGCCAGCAGCTTATTAGGCGTCGGCACCGGGGAGCTGTTTTTT CASSLLGVGTGELFF
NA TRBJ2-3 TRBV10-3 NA TGTGCCATAAGCAAGGACAGCACAGATACGCAGTATTTT CAISKDSTDTQYF
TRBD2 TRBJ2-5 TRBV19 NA TGTGCCAGTAGTATAGATTATAGCGGGAATAAAGAGACCCAGTACTTC CASSIDYSGNKETQYF
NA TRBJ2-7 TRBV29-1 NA TGCAGCGTTGAAGTTGCGGGCTCCTACGAGCAGTACTTC CSVEVAGSYEQYF
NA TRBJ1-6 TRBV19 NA TGTGCCAGTAGTACTCAGGTTAAGAATTCACCCCTCCACTTT CASSTQVKNSPLHF
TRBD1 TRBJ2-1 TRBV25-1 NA TGTGCCAGCAGGCGACAGGGGGGCTCCTACAATGAGCAGTTCTTC CASRRQGGSYNEQFF
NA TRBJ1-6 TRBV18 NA TGTGCCAGCTCAGCAGGGAGCTCCTATAATTCACCCCTCCACTTT CASSAGSSYNSPLHF
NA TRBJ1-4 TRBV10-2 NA TGCGCCAGCAGTGAGTCGCGGGGAAAACTGTTTTTT CASSESRGKLFF
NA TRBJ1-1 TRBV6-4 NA TGTGCCAGCAGTGTTGGGGGGGCCGGGACTGAAGCTTTCTTT CASSVGGAGTEAFF
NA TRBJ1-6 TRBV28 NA TGTGCCAGCAGGGGGACATCGAATTCACCCCTCCACTTT CASRGTSNSPLHF
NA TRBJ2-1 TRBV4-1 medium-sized TGCGCCAGCAGCAAACAAGTGGTGGGGGAGAACAGGGTCTTC CASSKQVVGENRVF
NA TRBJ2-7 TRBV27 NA TGTGCCAGCTCGTCCCCGGGTAAGCTAGCGTCAGGCTACGAGCAGTACTTC CASSSPGKLASGYEQYF
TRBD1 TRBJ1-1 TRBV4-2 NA TGTGCCAGCAGCCATGCTAAGACAGGGGGCACTGAAGCTTTCTTT CASSHAKTGGTEAFF
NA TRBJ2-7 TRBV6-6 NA TGTGCCAGCAGTCGCTTTGGGGAGCAAAATTACGAGCAGTACTTC CASSRFGEQNYEQYF
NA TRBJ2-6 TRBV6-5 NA TGTGCCAGCAGTCCCACAGGGTACGGGGCCAACGTCCTGACTTTC CASSPTGYGANVLTF
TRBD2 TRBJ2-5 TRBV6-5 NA TGTGCCAGCAGACTTAGCGGGGTAGTCCAAGAGACCCAGTACTTC CASRLSGVVQETQYF
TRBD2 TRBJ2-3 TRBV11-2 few TGTGCCAGCAGCTTCGGCGGGAGGAGCACAGATACGCAGTATTTT CASSFGGRSTDTQYF
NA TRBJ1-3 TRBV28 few TGTGCCAGCTGGGGGTTCGGAAACACCATATATTTT CASWGFGNTIYF
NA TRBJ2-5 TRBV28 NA TGTGCCAGCAGTTCCCCTGTTAGGCCTGCGCGCGACCCTAGAGAGACCCAGTACTTC CASSSPVRPARDPRETQYF
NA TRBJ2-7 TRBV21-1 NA TGTGCCAGCTTGCTGGGGACAAGCGACGAGCAGTACTTC CASLLGTSDEQYF
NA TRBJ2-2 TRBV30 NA TGTGCCTGGAGTGTACTCCAGACCAACACCGGGGAGCTGTTTTTT CAWSVLQTNTGELFF
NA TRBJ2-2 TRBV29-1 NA TGCAGCGTTGAAGATCGAAGCAGAGGGGGGAACACCGGGGAGCTGTTTTTT CSVEDRSRGGNTGELFF
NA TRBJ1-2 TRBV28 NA TGTGCCAGCACCCCCCAAGCCAGGCGTCCTAACTATGGCTACACCTTC CASTPQARRPNYGYTF
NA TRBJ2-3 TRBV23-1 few TGCGCCAGCAGTCAACCGGGTTGCACAGATACGCAGTATTTT CASSQPGCTDTQYF
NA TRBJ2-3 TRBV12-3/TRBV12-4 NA TGTGCCAGCAGCCAGGACACGGGTACGCAGTATTTT CASSQDTGTQYF
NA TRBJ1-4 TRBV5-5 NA TGTGCCAGCACCACACCGTGGGATGTAAAACTGTTTTTT CASTTPWDVKLFF
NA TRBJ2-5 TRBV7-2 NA TGTGCCAGCAGCTTATACCCCCCAGCGGAGCCGAGTCAAGAGACCCAGTACTTC CASSLYPPAEPSQETQYF
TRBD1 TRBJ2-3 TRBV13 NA TGTGCCAGCAGCTCCCGGACAGGGGACACAGATACGCAGTATTTT CASSSRTGDTDTQYF
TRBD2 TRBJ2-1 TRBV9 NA TGTGCCAGCAGCGGAATTGGGACTAGCGGGAGCAATGAGCAGTTCTTC CASSGIGTSGSNEQFF
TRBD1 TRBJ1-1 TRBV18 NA TGTGCCAGCTCACCTAAACAGGGGTACGGCACTGAAGCTTTCTTT CASSPKQGYGTEAFF
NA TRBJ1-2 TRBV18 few TGTGCCAGCTCACCGTACAGGGCCCTTACAAGTGGCTATGGCTACACCTTC CASSPYRALTSGYGYTF
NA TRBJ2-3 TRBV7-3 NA TGTGCCAGCAGCCCAGGAGGGCTGGGCACAGATACGCAGTATTTT CASSPGGLGTDTQYF
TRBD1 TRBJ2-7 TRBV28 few TGTGCCAGCAGTTTTCCTTCCGACAGGGGAGTAGGTTACGAGCAGTACTTC CASSFPSDRGVGYEQYF
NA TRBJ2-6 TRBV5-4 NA TGTGCCAGCAGCGGAGGGGGAGGTGGGGCCAACGTCCTGACTTTC CASSGGGGGANVLTF
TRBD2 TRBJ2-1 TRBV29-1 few TGCAGCGTTGAAGATCAAAGTAGTAGCGGGAGTCCCGGTGAGCAGTTCTTC CSVEDQSSSGSPGEQFF
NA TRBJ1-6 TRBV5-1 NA TGCGCCAGTCCAGCAGTCGTTGTTAGGGGGTACCTTAATAATTCACCCCTCCACTTT CASPAVVVRGYLNNSPLHF
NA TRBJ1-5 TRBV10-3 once TGTGCCATCTCAGGGGAAGGCAATCAGCCCCAGCATTTT CAISGEGNQPQHF